A selection of T cell receptor beta chains follows, all from one sample in a study of beta chain features in type 1 diabetes. Repertoires were generated with immunoSEQ multiplex PCR, while TCRdb's copy carries only in-frame clones and drops some. The sample gives over 600,000 clones, approximately 13% of which show up once; about 0.11% is in the top ten. Sequenced: naive CD4+ T cells from blood. Receptors were obtained from a man aged 25 to 40 with type 1 diabetes. Each CDR3 is given with its conserved first and last residue. A D gene is named only where the DNA matches it firmly. The size entry is marked missing in some rows and otherwise reads once, few, many or a size class.

V gene,CDR3 length,J gene,D gene,clone size,CDR3 DNA,CDR3 protein
TRBV30,14,TRBJ2-5,NA,few,TGTGCCTGGAGTAAGGGGGGGGTACAAGAGACCCAGTACTTC,CAWSKGGVQETQYF
TRBV27,18,TRBJ2-6,NA,NA,TGTGCCAGCAGCCGGCGGCCAGGGACCCCCTCTGGGGCCAACGTCCTGACTTTC,CASSRRPGTPSGANVLTF
TRBV14,14,TRBJ1-2,NA,NA,TGTGCCAGCAGCCAAGTTGGGGGAAACTATGGCTACACCTTC,CASSQVGGNYGYTF
TRBV6-5,13,TRBJ2-2,NA,NA,TGTGCCAGCAGTTACAAGGGGGCCGGGGAGCTGTTTTTT,CASSYKGAGELFF
TRBV25-1,17,TRBJ2-7,TRBD1,few,TGTGCCAGCAGTGGTAAAAGGATACAGGGGGCAAGGATCGAGCAGTACTTC,CASSGKRIQGARIEQYF
TRBV5-4,15,TRBJ2-7,TRBD2,few,TGTGCCAGCAGCGCGGGACTAGCGGATGCCTACGAGCAGTACTTC,CASSAGLADAYEQYF
TRBV6-5,16,TRBJ2-7,TRBD2,few,TGTGCCAGCAGTTCTCTAGCGGGGAGGCAATCCTACGAGCAGTACTTC,CASSSLAGRQSYEQYF
TRBV6-4,14,TRBJ2-2,NA,few,TGTGCCAGCAGTGACCTGGGGAACACCGGGGAGCTGTTTTTT,CASSDLGNTGELFF
TRBV9,14,TRBJ1-6,NA,NA,TGTGCCAGCAGCGGGGACAATTATAATTCACCCCTCCACTTT,CASSGDNYNSPLHF
TRBV7-9,15,TRBJ1-2,NA,NA,TGTGCCAGCAGCTCCGAAAGCGGCTTGATGGGTGGCTACACCTTC,CASSSESGLMGGYTF
TRBV19,17,TRBJ1-5,NA,few,TGTGCCAGTAGTATAGGGCCCAACGCCAGGGGCAATCAGCCCCAGCATTTT,CASSIGPNARGNQPQHF
TRBV5-6,13,TRBJ1-2,NA,NA,TGTGCCAGCAGCTTGTCGGCGGGGCATGGCTACACCTTC,CASSLSAGHGYTF
TRBV6-1,14,TRBJ1-5,NA,NA,TGTGCCAGCAGTGAAATGGGAGGCAATCAGCCCCAGCATTTT,CASSEMGGNQPQHF
TRBV2,15,TRBJ1-6,NA,few,TGTGCCAGCAGTCTCCAGACAGCGGAGGACTCACCCCTCCACTTT,CASSLQTAEDSPLHF
TRBV7-3,17,TRBJ2-3,NA,NA,TGTGCCAGCAGCTTACTTGGGCGGTCAGGGGCCACAGATACGCAGTATTTT,CASSLLGRSGATDTQYF
TRBV14,15,TRBJ1-1,TRBD1,NA,TGTGCCAGCAGCCAACAGGACAGGGGAGGAACTGAAGCTTTCTTT,CASSQQDRGGTEAFF
TRBV7-2,12,TRBJ2-7,NA,NA,TGTGCCAGCAGCTCGACAGGTTACGAGCAGTACTTC,CASSSTGYEQYF